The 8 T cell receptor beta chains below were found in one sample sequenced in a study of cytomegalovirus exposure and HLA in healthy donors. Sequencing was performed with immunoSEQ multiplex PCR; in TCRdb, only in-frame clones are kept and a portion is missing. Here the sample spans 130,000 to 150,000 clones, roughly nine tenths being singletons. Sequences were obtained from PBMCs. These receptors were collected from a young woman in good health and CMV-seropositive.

CDR3 amino acids: CATSREGSNTEAFF. The CDR3 DNA reads as TGTGCCACCAGCAGAGAGGGCAGTAACACTGAAGCTTTCTTT. The chain is built from TRBV15 and TRBJ1-1, with no clear D. Trimming cost V 0 bases and J 2 bases, with 7 bases left between them. Germline assignment: CDR1 LNHNV and CDR2 YYDKDF (reference sequence). The CDR3 runs 14 residues. The full variable domain, completed using reference TRBV15 and TRBJ1-1, is DAMVIQNPRYQVTQFGKPVTLSCSQTLNHNVMYWYQQKSSQAPKLLFHYYDKDFNNEADTPDNFQSRRPNTSFCFLDIRSPGLGDTAMYLCATSREGSNTEAFFGQGTRLTVV.

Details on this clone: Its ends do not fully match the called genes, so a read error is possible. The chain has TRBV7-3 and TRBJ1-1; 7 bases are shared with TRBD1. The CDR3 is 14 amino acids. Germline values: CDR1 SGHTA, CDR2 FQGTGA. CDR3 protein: CASSITGTATEAFF. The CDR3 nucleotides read TGTGCCAGCAGCATAACCGGGACAGCTACTGAAGCTTTCTTT.

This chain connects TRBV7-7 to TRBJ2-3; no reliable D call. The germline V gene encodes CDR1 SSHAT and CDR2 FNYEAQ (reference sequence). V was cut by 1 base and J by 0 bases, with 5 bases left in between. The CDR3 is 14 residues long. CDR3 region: CASSLGSSTDTQYF. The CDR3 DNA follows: TGTGCCAGCAGCTTAGGTAGCAGCACAGATACGCAGTATTTT. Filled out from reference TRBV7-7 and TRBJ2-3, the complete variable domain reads GAGVSQSPRYKVTKRGQDVTLRCDPISSHATLYWYQQALGQGPEFLTYFNYEAQPDKSGLPSDRFSAERPEGSISTLTIQRTEQRDSAMYRCASSLGSSTDTQYFGPGTRLTVL.

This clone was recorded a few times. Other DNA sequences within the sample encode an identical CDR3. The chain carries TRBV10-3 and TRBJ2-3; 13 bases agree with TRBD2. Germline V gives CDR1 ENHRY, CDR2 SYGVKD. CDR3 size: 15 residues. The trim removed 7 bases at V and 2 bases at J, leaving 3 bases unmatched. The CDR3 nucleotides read TGTGCCATCAATGGACTAGCGGGAGCCACAGATACGCAGTATTTT. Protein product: CAINGLAGATDTQYF.

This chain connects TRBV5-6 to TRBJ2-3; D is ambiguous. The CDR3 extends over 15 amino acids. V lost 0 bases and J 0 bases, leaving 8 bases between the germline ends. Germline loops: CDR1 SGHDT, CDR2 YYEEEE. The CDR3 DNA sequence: TGTGCCAGCAGCTTGGCCGGCGGAAGCACAGATACGCAGTATTTT. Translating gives CASSLAGGSTDTQYF.

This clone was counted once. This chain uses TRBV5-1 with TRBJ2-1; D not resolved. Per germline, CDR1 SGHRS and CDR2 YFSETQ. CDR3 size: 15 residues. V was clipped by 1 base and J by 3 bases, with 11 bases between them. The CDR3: CASSLQVQLYNEQFF. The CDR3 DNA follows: TGCGCCAGCAGCTTGCAGGTTCAACTCTACAATGAGCAGTTCTTC.

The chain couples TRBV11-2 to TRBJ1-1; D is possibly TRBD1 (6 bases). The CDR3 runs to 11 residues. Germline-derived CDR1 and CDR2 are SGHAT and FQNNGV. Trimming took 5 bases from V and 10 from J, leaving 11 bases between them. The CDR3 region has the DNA TGTGCCAGCAGCAGGGGGAACAGAGCTTTCTTT. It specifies CASSRGNRAFF.

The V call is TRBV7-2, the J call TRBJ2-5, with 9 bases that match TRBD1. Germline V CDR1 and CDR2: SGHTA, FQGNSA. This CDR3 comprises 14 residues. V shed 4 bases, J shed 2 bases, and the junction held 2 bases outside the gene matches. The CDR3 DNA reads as TGTGCCAGCAGCTGGGGACAGGGTCAAGAGACCCAGTACTTC. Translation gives CASSWGQGQETQYF.